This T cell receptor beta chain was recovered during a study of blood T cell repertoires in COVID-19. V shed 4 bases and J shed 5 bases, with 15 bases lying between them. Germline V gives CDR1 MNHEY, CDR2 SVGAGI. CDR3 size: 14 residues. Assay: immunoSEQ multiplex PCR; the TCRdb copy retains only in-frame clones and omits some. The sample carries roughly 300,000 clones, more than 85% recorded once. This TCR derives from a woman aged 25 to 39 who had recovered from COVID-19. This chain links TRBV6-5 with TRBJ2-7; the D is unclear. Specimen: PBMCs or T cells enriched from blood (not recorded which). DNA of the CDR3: TGTGCCAGCAGTTCCGCGACTTGGATCCACGAGCAGTACTTC. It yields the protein CASSSATWIHEQYF.